A single sample gave rise to the 24 T cell receptor beta chains below, sequenced in a study of blood T cells in healthy people across ages. Through a sample-barcoded 5' primer and a J-beta primer mix, a second PCR was run for about 6 to 11 cycles. MiXCR, applied by TCRdb to the 5' RACE reads, yields one record per CDR3 protein. The repertoire has 750,000 to 950,000 distinct CDR3 sequences, around 24% of them found once; the top ten carry less than 3.5%. These sequences were also reported in another study, on T cells of mothers and their children.

Sample: blood. The receptor set was obtained from a boy aged 10-17 years in good health.

This chain joins TRBV5-1 and TRBJ2-2, with 10 bases fitting TRBD1. The junction had 8 bases not matched to a gene; V was cut back by 3 bases and J by 3 bases. In germline, CDR1 is SGHRS, CDR2 YFSETQ. The CDR3 spans 17 residues. CDR3 amino acids: CASSWFDRGRDTGELFF. As DNA, the CDR3 is TGCGCCAGCAGCTGGTTCGACAGGGGGCGTGACACCGGGGAGCTGTTTTTT.

This clonotype has only a few counts. J is TRBJ1-2 and V is TRBV20-1, with D possibly being TRBD1 (5 bases). V gave up 5 bases and J gave up 4 bases, with 11 bases separating them. The CDR3 sequence is 12 residues long. CDR1 and CDR2 from the germline V gene are DFQATT and SNEGSKA (reference sequence). The CDR3 DNA reads as TGCAGTGCTCAGGGAGGGTCCTATGGCTACACCTTC. It codes for CSAQGGSYGYTF.

This clonotype was seen more than once but under ten times. The V gene is TRBV4-1, the J gene TRBJ2-6; D might be TRBD1 or TRBD2, each matching 6 bases. V was cut by 0 bases and J by 3 bases, with 12 bases left in between. There are 17 residues in the CDR3. CDR1 and CDR2 from the germline V gene are MGHRA and YSYEKL. The CDR3 sequence is CASSQDGGLGGANVLTF. CDR3 in DNA: TGCGCCAGCAGCCAAGATGGGGGGCTAGGTGGGGCCAACGTCCTGACTTTC.

In its sample, this clonotype was seen a few times. This chain joins TRBV7-3 and TRBJ2-2, with a possible D match to TRBD1 (6 bases). V was clipped by 2 bases and J by 5 bases, with 9 bases between them. The germline CDR1 and CDR2 sequences are SGHTA and FQGTGA. This CDR3 comprises 14 residues. The CDR3 coding sequence is TGTGCCAGCAGCTTAGACAGGATGACCGGGGAGCTGTTTTTT. Protein sequence: CASSLDRMTGELFF.

V is TRBV20-1 and J is TRBJ2-2; a possible D gene is TRBD1 (5 bases). CDR3 length: 13 residues. V shed 7 bases and J shed 2 bases, with 11 bases lying between them. CDR1 and CDR2 (germline): DFQATT, SNEGSKA (reference sequence). For the CDR3, the DNA is TGCAGTGGTTGGACATCAAACACCGGGGAGCTGTTTTTT. Translation gives CSGWTSNTGELFF.

This clonotype appeared a few times. V usage is TRBV6-6 and J usage is TRBJ2-5; TRBD1 matches at 9 bases. Germline V gives CDR1 MNHNY, CDR2 SVGAGI (reference sequence). The CDR3 extends over 16 amino acids. J gave up 5 bases and V 5 bases, and 12 bases lay outside the gene matches. The CDR3 loop reads CASSLKQGAQSETQYF. The CDR3 nucleotides read TGTGCCAGCAGTCTAAAACAGGGGGCGCAGAGTGAGACCCAGTACTTC.

CDR3: CASSLSIGGGSYNEQFF. In DNA form, the CDR3 reads TGCGCCAGCAGCTTGTCGATAGGGGGGGGGTCCTACAATGAGCAGTTCTTC. The chain has TRBV5-1 and TRBJ2-1, with TRBD2 as a possible D gene (7 bases). The V end lost 1 base, the J end lost 1 base, and 15 bases lay between the germline ends. Germline CDR1 reads SGHRS; CDR2 reads YFSETQ. This CDR3 has 17 residues.

The rearrangement uses TRBV29-1 and TRBJ2-1; D might be TRBD1 (6 bases). Per germline, CDR1 SQVTM and CDR2 ANQGSEA. The CDR3 has 12 amino acids. The V end lost 3 bases, the J end lost 5 bases, and 8 bases lay between the germline ends. The DNA of the CDR3 is TGCAGCGTTGACAGGGGAAACAATGAGCAGTTCTTC. Protein sequence: CSVDRGNNEQFF.

The chain combines TRBV20-1 with TRBJ2-3; D remains unclear. Germline CDR1 reads DFQATT; CDR2 reads SNEGSKA (reference sequence). There are 13 residues in the CDR3. Trimming stripped 5 bases from V and 9 bases from J, with 18 bases between. The chain's CDR3 is CSAGVGRLPTQYF. The CDR3 DNA sequence: TGCAGTGCTGGAGTCGGCCGCCTCCCGACGCAGTATTTT.

In this sample, this clonotype turned up a few times. V gene TRBV5-1 combines with J gene TRBJ2-5, with D perhaps TRBD1 (6 bases). The CDR3 spans 14 residues. The V end lost 0 bases, the J end lost 3 bases, and 9 bases lay between the germline ends. Germline loops: CDR1 SGHRS, CDR2 YFSETQ. CDR3 coding DNA: TGCGCCAGCAGCTTGGAGGGACAAGAAGAGACCCAGTACTTC. Translating it yields CASSLEGQEETQYF.

This chain links TRBV9 with TRBJ2-1, with 9 bases aligning to TRBD2. The length of the CDR3 is 15 residues. Per the germline V gene, CDR1 is SGDLS and CDR2 is YYNGEE. J lost 5 bases, V lost 0 bases, and 3 bases had no gene match. CDR3 sequence reads: CASSVERLADNEQFF. CDR3 sequence (DNA): TGTGCCAGCAGCGTAGAGAGACTAGCGGACAATGAGCAGTTCTTC.

The J gene is TRBJ1-6, the V gene TRBV5-1, with unresolved D. There are 15 residues in the CDR3. From germline, CDR1 is SGHRS and CDR2 YFSETQ. Trimming removed 0 bases from V and 9 bases from J, with 13 bases in between. The CDR3 bases are TGCGCCAGCAGCTTGGGACCTGCCGGTGGTTCACCCCTCCACTTT. This sequence encodes CASSLGPAGGSPLHF.

This chain connects TRBV6-5 to TRBJ2-4; the D gene is possibly TRBD1 (6 bases). The germline gives CDR1 MNHEY, CDR2 SVGAGI. Trimming pared 6 bases from V and 0 bases from J, leaving 9 bases between. CDR3 length: 14 residues. CDR3 nucleotides: TGTGCCAGCAGAAAAGGGGGAGCCAAAAACATTCAGTACTTC. Protein: CASRKGGAKNIQYF.

The chain combines TRBV5-1 with TRBJ2-4; weak D call: TRBD2 (5 bases). V shed 2 bases and J shed 8 bases, with 17 bases lying between them. CDR1 is SGHRS, CDR2 YFSETQ, per germline. The CDR3 has 15 residues. The CDR3 DNA reads as TGCGCCAGCAGCTTACGGATCTCGTCGAGGGACATTCAGTACTTC. This gives the protein CASSLRISSRDIQYF.

The sample holds a few counts of this clonotype. V gene TRBV20-1 combines with J gene TRBJ2-5; D is unresolved. Per germline, CDR1 DFQATT and CDR2 SNEGSKA (reference sequence). This CDR3 comprises 14 residues. Between the trimmed V and J ends, which lost 5 bases and 0 bases, there was a span of 13 bases. CDR3 DNA: TGCAGTGCTCCTTTTACACTTCACCAAGAGACCCAGTACTTC. As protein: CSAPFTLHQETQYF.

The chain is built from TRBV5-1 and TRBJ2-7; 8 bases fit TRBD1. Germline CDR1 reads SGHRS; CDR2 reads YFSETQ. CDR3 length equals 14 residues. The ends lost 5 bases at V and 3 bases at J; junction bases unmatched: 7. CDR3 sequence reads: CASSTGQDYYEQYF. The CDR3 DNA is TGCGCCAGCAGTACGGGACAGGACTACTACGAGCAGTACTTC. Looking up the rest from reference TRBV5-1 and TRBJ2-7 gives the full variable domain: KAGVTQTPRYLIKTRGQQVTLSCSPISGHRSVSWYQQTPGQGLQFLFEYFSETQRNKGNFPGRFSGRQFSNSRSEMNVSTLELGDSALYLCASSTGQDYYEQYFGPGTRLTVT.

A few counts support this clonotype. The CDR3 DNA sequence: TGTGCCAGCAGTTTTGCAGTTAAAGAGACCCAGTACTTC. Residues: CASSFAVKETQYF. J is TRBJ2-5 and V is TRBV12-3 or TRBV12-4, with unresolved D. This CDR3 is built from 13 residues. Deletions cut 3 bases from V and 3 bases from J, with 8 bases between.

This clonotype has more than one count but fewer than ten. The chain recombines TRBV5-1 with TRBJ1-1, with 7 nucleotides matching TRBD1. The germline gives CDR1 SGHRS, CDR2 YFSETQ. This CDR3 spans 14 amino acids. With 4 bases clipped from V and 3 bases from J, the junction kept 6 bases outside the gene matches. This CDR3 is CASSPGQRYTEAFF. The CDR3 DNA reads TGCGCCAGCAGCCCGGGACAGCGATACACTGAAGCTTTCTTT.

This clonotype came up a few times. This rearrangement joins TRBV2 to TRBJ2-5; the D call may be TRBD1 or TRBD2 (6 bases each). The DNA end is a closer match to TRBJ2-7, so the J assignment may be wrong. Germline loops: CDR1 SNHLY, CDR2 FYNNEI. This CDR3 comprises 15 residues. The CDR3 bases are TGTGCCAGCAGTGAAGCGCAACAGGGAGGCTACGAGCAGTACTTC. The encoded protein is CASSEAQQGGYEQYF.

This clonotype was recorded a few times. This chain uses TRBV7-2 with TRBJ2-3, with no clear D. The CDR3 totals 15 residues. From germline, CDR1 is SGHTA and CDR2 FQGNSA. Deletions cut 0 bases from V and 6 bases from J, with 13 bases between. The CDR3 bases are TGTGCCAGCAGCTTAGCGATAATGGCTAGGGATACGCAGTATTTT. Translated, it gives CASSLAIMARDTQYF.

The gene calls are TRBV10-3 and TRBJ2-3, with unresolved D. V lost 4 bases to trimming and J lost 4 bases, with 9 bases between them. The CDR3 runs 13 residues. From germline, CDR1 is ENHRY and CDR2 SYGVKD. The CDR3 DNA reads as TGTGCCATCAGTGGAAAGGTGGCAGATACGCAGTATTTT. Translating gives CAISGKVADTQYF.

The chain joins TRBV5-1 to TRBJ2-1; D is possibly TRBD1 or TRBD2 (5 bases each). V lost 3 bases and J 10 bases, leaving 14 bases between the germline ends. The CDR3 is 13 residues long. From germline, CDR1 is SGHRS and CDR2 YFSETQ. The CDR3 sequence: CASSSEDIAEQFF. DNA for the CDR3: TGCGCCAGCAGCTCCGAGGACATAGCGGAGCAGTTCTTC.

At least ten counts were recorded for this clonotype. The chain has TRBV25-1 and TRBJ1-4; TRBD1 agrees at 8 bases. V lost 9 bases to trimming and J lost 6 bases; unmatched junction nucleotides: 6. The CDR3 is 13 amino acids. In germline, CDR1 is MGHDK, CDR2 SYGVNS. The CDR3, as DNA: TGTGCCAGTAGACAGGGGTGGGATGAAAAACTGTTTTTT. The encoded protein is CASRQGWDEKLFF.

This clonotype was found a few times. V usage is TRBV6-5 and J usage is TRBJ2-7, with 7 positions matching TRBD2. V gave up 2 bases and J gave up 12 bases; unmatched junction bases: 4. The V gene's germline CDR1 is MNHEY and CDR2 SVGAGI. There are 11 residues in the CDR3. CDR3 residues: CASSYGRGLYF. The CDR3 DNA follows: TGTGCCAGCAGTTACGGGCGGGGGTTGTACTTC.